A selection of T cell receptor beta chains follows, all from one sample in a study of early T cells in non-severe SARS-CoV-2 infection. A single record per CDR3 protein comes from TCRdb applying MiXCR to the 5' RACE reads. The repertoire consists of tens of thousands of distinct CDR3 sequences, with 12% occurring once and the leading ten covering about 3.9%. Source material: whole blood. The receptor source for this set is an adult who was a healthcare worker with PCR-confirmed SARS-CoV-2 infection or an uninfected control (not recorded which). The CDR3 runs from the conserved cysteine through the conserved F or W. The D gene is left open where the match is weak. Clone sizes are given selectively: once, few, many, or a class where the clone is expanded.

clone_size: NA
j_call: TRBJ1-1
v_call: TRBV7-2
d_call: TRBD1
cdr3_nt: TGTGCCAGCAGCTTATCAGGACAGGGTTACACTGAAGCTTTCTTT
cdr3_aa: CASSLSGQGYTEAFF

clone_size: NA
j_call: TRBJ1-1
v_call: TRBV14
d_call: NA
cdr3_nt: TGTGCCAGCAGCCAAGCGACACAACGGCCCACTGAAGCTTTCTTT
cdr3_aa: CASSQATQRPTEAFF

clone_size: few
j_call: TRBJ2-7
v_call: TRBV4-2
d_call: TRBD1
cdr3_nt: TGTGCCAGCAGCCAGGCCGGGACAGGGGACACCTACGAGCAGTACTTC
cdr3_aa: CASSQAGTGDTYEQYF

clone_size: NA
j_call: TRBJ1-5
v_call: TRBV19
d_call: NA
cdr3_nt: TGTGCCAGTAGTATAGAATATAGGGATCAGCCCCAGCATTTT
cdr3_aa: CASSIEYRDQPQHF

clone_size: many
j_call: TRBJ2-7
v_call: TRBV3-1
d_call: NA
cdr3_nt: TGTGCCAGCAGCCAGGAGGTGTTTAGCAGCTCCTACGAGCAGTACTTC
cdr3_aa: CASSQEVFSSSYEQYF

clone_size: NA
j_call: TRBJ2-5
v_call: TRBV18
d_call: NA
cdr3_nt: TGTGCCAGCTCACCAGACGAGACCCAGTACTTC
cdr3_aa: CASSPDETQYF

clone_size: many
j_call: TRBJ1-1
v_call: TRBV27
d_call: TRBD1
cdr3_nt: TGTGCCAGCAGGCGGGACAGGGGTAACACTGAAGCTTTCTTT
cdr3_aa: CASRRDRGNTEAFF

clone_size: many
j_call: TRBJ1-1
v_call: TRBV29-1
d_call: TRBD1
cdr3_nt: TGCAGCGTAGGACAGGGAGGGGACACTGAAGCTTTCTTT
cdr3_aa: CSVGQGGDTEAFF

clone_size: NA
j_call: TRBJ2-6
v_call: TRBV27
d_call: TRBD1
cdr3_nt: TGTGCCAGTACCCTTAGGGGACAGGCTATCTCTGGGGCCAACGTCCTGACTTTC
cdr3_aa: CASTLRGQAISGANVLTF

clone_size: few
j_call: TRBJ2-1
v_call: TRBV7-2
d_call: NA
cdr3_nt: TGTGCCAGCATCCGGAGGGGGGTGGACAATGAGCAGTTCTTC
cdr3_aa: CASIRRGVDNEQFF

clone_size: many
j_call: TRBJ2-7
v_call: TRBV6-2/TRBV6-3
d_call: TRBD2
cdr3_nt: TGTGCCAGCAGCCGGACTAGCGGGAGGTGGTACGAGCAGTACTTC
cdr3_aa: CASSRTSGRWYEQYF

clone_size: many
j_call: TRBJ2-5
v_call: TRBV5-1
d_call: TRBD2
cdr3_nt: TGCGCCAGCAGCTTGGAGCCTAGCGGGCAAGAGACCCAGTACTTC
cdr3_aa: CASSLEPSGQETQYF

clone_size: NA
j_call: TRBJ2-7
v_call: TRBV5-1
d_call: NA
cdr3_nt: TGCGCCAGCAGCGGACTCACGGGGTCCTACGAGCAGTACTTC
cdr3_aa: CASSGLTGSYEQYF

clone_size: many
j_call: TRBJ2-5
v_call: TRBV7-3
d_call: NA
cdr3_nt: TGTGCCAGCAGCTTTCGGGCGCGAGAGACCCAGTACTTC
cdr3_aa: CASSFRARETQYF

clone_size: many
j_call: TRBJ2-4
v_call: TRBV7-9
d_call: NA
cdr3_nt: TGTGCCAGCAGCTCATCTGGGAACATTCAGTACTTC
cdr3_aa: CASSSSGNIQYF

clone_size: NA
j_call: TRBJ2-1
v_call: TRBV6-5
d_call: NA
cdr3_nt: TGTGCCAGCAGGGGTCAGGGGAGGGATGAGCAGTTCTTC
cdr3_aa: CASRGQGRDEQFF

clone_size: many
j_call: TRBJ1-3
v_call: TRBV3-1
d_call: NA
cdr3_nt: TGTGCCAGCAGCCCGGACCCATTCTCTGGAAACACCATATATTTT
cdr3_aa: CASSPDPFSGNTIYF

clone_size: NA
j_call: TRBJ2-1
v_call: TRBV11-1
d_call: NA
cdr3_nt: TGTGCCAGCAACGAAGGAGGTGAGCAGTTCTTC
cdr3_aa: CASNEGGEQFF

clone_size: many
j_call: TRBJ2-1
v_call: TRBV20-1
d_call: NA
cdr3_nt: TGCAGTGCTTTAGACATGAGCTCCTACAATGAGCAGTTCTTC
cdr3_aa: CSALDMSSYNEQFF

clone_size: NA
j_call: TRBJ2-7
v_call: TRBV3-1
d_call: TRBD1
cdr3_nt: TGTGCCAGCAGCCCCTCCGGGACAGGGGTCTCGGAGCAGTACTTC
cdr3_aa: CASSPSGTGVSEQYF

clone_size: many
j_call: TRBJ2-1
v_call: TRBV2
d_call: NA
cdr3_nt: TGTGCCAGCAGTGAACAGGGCATCTACAATGAGCAGTTCTTC
cdr3_aa: CASSEQGIYNEQFF

clone_size: NA
j_call: TRBJ2-1
v_call: TRBV18
d_call: NA
cdr3_nt: TGTGCCAGCTCACCGGTCTCTTACAATGAGCAGTTCTTC
cdr3_aa: CASSPVSYNEQFF

clone_size: NA
j_call: TRBJ1-5
v_call: TRBV27
d_call: TRBD1
cdr3_nt: TGTGCCAGCAGTTCAGGCGGGACAGGGGGCGATCAGCCCCAGCATTTT
cdr3_aa: CASSSGGTGGDQPQHF

clone_size: many
j_call: TRBJ2-1
v_call: TRBV20-1
d_call: NA
cdr3_nt: TGCAGTGCTAGACTAACCGGAGGAGGGTTAGGACGCTCCTACAATGAGCAGTTCTTC
cdr3_aa: CSARLTGGGLGRSYNEQFF

clone_size: NA
j_call: TRBJ2-1
v_call: TRBV6-5
d_call: NA
cdr3_nt: TGTGCCAGCAGGCCCCGGATAGACGGGAATGAGCAGTTCTTC
cdr3_aa: CASRPRIDGNEQFF

clone_size: many
j_call: TRBJ1-6
v_call: TRBV20-1
d_call: TRBD1
cdr3_nt: TGCAGTGCTAGATCAAAGACAGGGGGGTTTTCACCCCTCCACTTT
cdr3_aa: CSARSKTGGFSPLHF

clone_size: many
j_call: TRBJ2-7
v_call: TRBV7-9
d_call: NA
cdr3_nt: TGTGCCAGCAGTTTACAGCAGGACTTCTACGAGCAGTACTTC
cdr3_aa: CASSLQQDFYEQYF

clone_size: many
j_call: TRBJ2-1
v_call: TRBV5-4
d_call: NA
cdr3_nt: TGTGCCAGCAGCTTGGCCAGGGTCTCGGGGGATGAGCAGTTCTTC
cdr3_aa: CASSLARVSGDEQFF

clone_size: many
j_call: TRBJ2-3
v_call: TRBV12-3/TRBV12-4
d_call: TRBD2
cdr3_nt: TGTGCCAGCAGTTTGTCCCTAGCGGGCGGAGATACGCAGTATTTT
cdr3_aa: CASSLSLAGGDTQYF

clone_size: few
j_call: TRBJ2-5
v_call: TRBV29-1
d_call: NA
cdr3_nt: TGCAGCGTTGAATCCCAGAGGGGCGCTGAGGAGACCCAGTACTTC
cdr3_aa: CSVESQRGAEETQYF

clone_size: many
j_call: TRBJ1-2
v_call: TRBV27
d_call: NA
cdr3_nt: TGTGCCAGCAGTCCAAAATGGGCGTATGGCTACACCTTC
cdr3_aa: CASSPKWAYGYTF

clone_size: NA
j_call: TRBJ2-1
v_call: TRBV14
d_call: NA
cdr3_nt: TGTGCCAGCAGCCAAGTAAGAGTGATACAGTTCTTC
cdr3_aa: CASSQVRVIQFF

clone_size: NA
j_call: TRBJ2-6
v_call: TRBV9
d_call: NA
cdr3_nt: TGTGCCAGCAGCGCCCACAGGGTGGCGGGGGCCAACGTCCTGACTTTC
cdr3_aa: CASSAHRVAGANVLTF

clone_size: few
j_call: TRBJ2-3
v_call: TRBV29-1
d_call: TRBD1
cdr3_nt: TGCAGCGTTATCGGACAGGGGGCCACTGATACGCAGTATTTT
cdr3_aa: CSVIGQGATDTQYF

clone_size: few
j_call: TRBJ1-3
v_call: TRBV12-3/TRBV12-4
d_call: TRBD1
cdr3_nt: TGTGCCAGCAGTTACTGGACAGGGGGAAACACCATATATTTT
cdr3_aa: CASSYWTGGNTIYF

clone_size: many
j_call: TRBJ2-2
v_call: TRBV28
d_call: TRBD1
cdr3_nt: TGTGCCAGCAGTTACCGGACAGGGAACACCGGGGAGCTGTTTTTT
cdr3_aa: CASSYRTGNTGELFF

clone_size: many
j_call: TRBJ1-2
v_call: TRBV28
d_call: TRBD1
cdr3_nt: TGTGCCAGCAGATTTCCCCCAGGACAGGGTCCTAACTATGGCTACACCTTC
cdr3_aa: CASRFPPGQGPNYGYTF